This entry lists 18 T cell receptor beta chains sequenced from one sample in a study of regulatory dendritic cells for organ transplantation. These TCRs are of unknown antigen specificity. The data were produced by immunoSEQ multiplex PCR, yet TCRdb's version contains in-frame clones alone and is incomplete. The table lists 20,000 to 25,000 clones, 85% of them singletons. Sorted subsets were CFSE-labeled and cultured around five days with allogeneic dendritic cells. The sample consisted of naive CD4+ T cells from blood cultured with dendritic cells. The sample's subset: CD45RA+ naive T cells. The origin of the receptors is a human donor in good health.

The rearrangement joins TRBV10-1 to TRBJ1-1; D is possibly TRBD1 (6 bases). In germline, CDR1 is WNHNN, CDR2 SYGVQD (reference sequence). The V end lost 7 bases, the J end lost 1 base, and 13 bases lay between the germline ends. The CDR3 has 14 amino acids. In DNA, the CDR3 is TGCGCCAGCACCACGGGACAACCGAACACTGAAGCTTTCTTT. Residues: CASTTGQPNTEAFF.

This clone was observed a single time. The CDR3 DNA sequence: TGTGCCTGGACGTTCGGAAGGGATGAAAAACTGTTTTTT. Protein: CAWTFGRDEKLFF. The V and J genes are TRBV30 and TRBJ1-4; D is ambiguous. The V gene lost 4 bases and the J gene lost 6 bases, with 12 bases spanning the gap. The CDR3 runs 13 residues. Germline V gene data show CDR1 as GTSNPN and CDR2 as SVGIG (reference sequence).

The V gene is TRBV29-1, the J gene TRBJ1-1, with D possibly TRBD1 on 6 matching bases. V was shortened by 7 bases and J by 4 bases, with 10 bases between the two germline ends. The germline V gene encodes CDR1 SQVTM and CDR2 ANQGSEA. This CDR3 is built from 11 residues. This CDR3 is CSGTRGTEAFF. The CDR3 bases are TGCAGCGGCACCAGGGGCACTGAAGCTTTCTTT. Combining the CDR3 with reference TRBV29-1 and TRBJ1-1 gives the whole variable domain SAVISQKPSRDICQRGTSLTIQCQVDSQVTMMFWYRQQPGQSLTLIATANQGSEATYESGFVIDKFPISRPNLTFSTLTVSNMSPEDSSIYLCSGTRGTEAFFGQGTRLTVV.

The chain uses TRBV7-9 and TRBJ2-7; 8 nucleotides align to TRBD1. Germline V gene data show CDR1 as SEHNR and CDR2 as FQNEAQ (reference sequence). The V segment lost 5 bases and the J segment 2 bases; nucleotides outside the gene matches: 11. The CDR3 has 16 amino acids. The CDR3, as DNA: TGTGCCAGCAGCGCAACATCGGACAGGGACGCCTACGAGCAGTACTTC. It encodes CASSATSDRDAYEQYF.

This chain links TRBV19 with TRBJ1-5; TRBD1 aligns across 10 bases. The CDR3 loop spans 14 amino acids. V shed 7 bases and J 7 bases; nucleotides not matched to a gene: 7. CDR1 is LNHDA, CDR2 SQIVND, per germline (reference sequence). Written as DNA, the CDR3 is TGTGCCAGTACCCCGGACAGGGGGAGACAGCCCCAGCATTTT. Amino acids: CASTPDRGRQPQHF.

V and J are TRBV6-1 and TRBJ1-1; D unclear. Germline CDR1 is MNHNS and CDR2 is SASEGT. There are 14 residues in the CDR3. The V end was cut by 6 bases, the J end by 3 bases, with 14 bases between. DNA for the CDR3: TGTGCCAGCAGCCACGAGGGAGTTCACACTGAAGCTTTCTTT. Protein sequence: CASSHEGVHTEAFF.

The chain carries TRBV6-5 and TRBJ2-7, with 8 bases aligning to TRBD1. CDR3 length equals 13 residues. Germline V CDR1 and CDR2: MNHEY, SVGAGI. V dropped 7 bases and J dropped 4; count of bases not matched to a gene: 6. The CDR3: CASTGGRGYEQYF. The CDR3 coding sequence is TGTGCCAGCACAGGGGGCCGTGGGTACGAGCAGTACTTC.

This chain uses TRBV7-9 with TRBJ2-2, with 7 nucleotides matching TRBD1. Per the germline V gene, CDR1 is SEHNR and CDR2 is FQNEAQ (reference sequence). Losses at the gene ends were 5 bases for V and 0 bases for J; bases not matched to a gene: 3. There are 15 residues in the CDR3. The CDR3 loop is CASSHRGPNTGELFF. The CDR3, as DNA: TGTGCCAGCAGCCACAGGGGTCCGAACACCGGGGAGCTGTTTTTT.

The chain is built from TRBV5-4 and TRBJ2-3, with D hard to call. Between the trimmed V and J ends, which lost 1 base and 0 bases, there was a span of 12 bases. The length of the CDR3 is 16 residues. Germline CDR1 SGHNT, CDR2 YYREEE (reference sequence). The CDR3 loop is CASSLSRIVSTDTQYF. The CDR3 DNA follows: TGTGCCAGCAGCTTGTCACGGATAGTTAGCACAGATACGCAGTATTTT.

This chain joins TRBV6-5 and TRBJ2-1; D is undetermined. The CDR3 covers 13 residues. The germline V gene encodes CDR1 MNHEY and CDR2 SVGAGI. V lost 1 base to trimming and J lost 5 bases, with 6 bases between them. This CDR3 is CASSYLIHNEQFF. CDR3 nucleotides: TGTGCCAGCAGTTACTTAATTCACAATGAGCAGTTCTTC.

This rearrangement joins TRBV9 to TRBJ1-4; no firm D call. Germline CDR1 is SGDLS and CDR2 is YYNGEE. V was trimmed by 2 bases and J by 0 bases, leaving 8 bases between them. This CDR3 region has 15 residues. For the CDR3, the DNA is TGTGCCAGCAGCGTTCTTACCGCAACTAATGAAAAACTGTTTTTT. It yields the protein CASSVLTATNEKLFF.

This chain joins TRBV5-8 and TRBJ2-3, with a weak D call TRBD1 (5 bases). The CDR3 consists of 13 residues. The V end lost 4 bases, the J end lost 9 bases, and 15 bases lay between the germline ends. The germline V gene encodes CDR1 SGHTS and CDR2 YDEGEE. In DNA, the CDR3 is TGTGCCAGCAGCCCCACTTCGAAGGGGACGCAGTATTTT. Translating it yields CASSPTSKGTQYF.

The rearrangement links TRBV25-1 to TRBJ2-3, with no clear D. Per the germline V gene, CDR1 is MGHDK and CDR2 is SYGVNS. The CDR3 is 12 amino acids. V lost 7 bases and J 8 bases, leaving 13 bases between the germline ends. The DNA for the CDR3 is TGTGCCAGCACTAAGACCTCGGGTACGCAGTATTTT. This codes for CASTKTSGTQYF.

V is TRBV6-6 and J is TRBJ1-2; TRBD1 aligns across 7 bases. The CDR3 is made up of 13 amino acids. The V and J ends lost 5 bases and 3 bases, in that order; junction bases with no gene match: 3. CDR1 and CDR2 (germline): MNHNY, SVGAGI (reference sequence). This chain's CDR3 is CASSRTGDYGYTF. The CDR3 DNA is TGTGCCAGCAGTCGGACAGGAGACTATGGCTACACCTTC.

Written as DNA, the CDR3 is TGTGCCAGCAGGATACAGGGTTACGAGCAGTACTTC. This sequence encodes CASRIQGYEQYF. The chain couples TRBV6-5 to TRBJ2-7; tentatively, D is TRBD1 (6 bases). Germline CDR1 is MNHEY and CDR2 is SVGAGI. Trimming shortened V by 6 bases and J by 4 bases, and 10 bases separated the two germline ends. This CDR3 has 12 residues.

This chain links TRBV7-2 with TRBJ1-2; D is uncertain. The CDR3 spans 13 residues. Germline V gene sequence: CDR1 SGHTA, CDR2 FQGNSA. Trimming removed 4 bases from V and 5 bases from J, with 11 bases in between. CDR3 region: CASSSDLNYGYTF. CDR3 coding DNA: TGTGCCAGCAGCTCGGACCTAAATTATGGCTACACCTTC. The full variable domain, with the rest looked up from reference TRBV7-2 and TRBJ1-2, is GAGVSQSPSNKVTEKGKDVELRCDPISGHTALYWYRQSLGQGLEFLIYFQGNSAPDKSGLPSDRFSAERTGGSVSTLTIQRTQQEDSAVYLCASSSDLNYGYTFGSGTRLTVV.

The CDR3 loop is CASSPHGTGGYEQYF. For the CDR3, the DNA is TGTGCCAGCTCTCCACACGGGACAGGTGGTTACGAGCAGTACTTC. The rearrangement uses TRBV27 and TRBJ2-7; 8 nucleotides agree with TRBD1. The V and J ends lost 8 bases and 4 bases, in that order; junction bases with no gene match: 13. This CDR3 has 15 residues. CDR1 and CDR2 (germline): MNHEY, SMNVEV (reference sequence).

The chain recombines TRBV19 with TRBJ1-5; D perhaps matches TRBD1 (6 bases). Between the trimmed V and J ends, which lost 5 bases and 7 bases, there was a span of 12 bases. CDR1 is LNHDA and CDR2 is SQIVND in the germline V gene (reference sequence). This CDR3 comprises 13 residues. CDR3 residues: CASSVYRDQPQHF. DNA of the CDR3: TGTGCCAGTAGTGTATACAGGGACCAGCCCCAGCATTTT.